A single sample gave rise to the 17 T cell receptor beta chains below, sequenced in a study of blood T cell repertoires in COVID-19. Measured with immunoSEQ multiplex PCR; TCRdb has only the in-frame clones, and not every one. The data hold 130,000 to 150,000 clones, with about 87% observed a single time. Sequences were obtained from peripheral blood. Receptors originate from a man in his forties or fifties who had recovered from COVID-19.

This chain connects TRBV27 to TRBJ1-1; possibly TRBD1 for D (6 bases). Germline CDR1 is MNHEY and CDR2 is SMNVEV (reference sequence). The V end was cut by 6 bases, the J end by 1 base, with 12 bases between. The CDR3 has 14 amino acids. The CDR3 DNA follows: TGTGCCAGCAGGAACAGGGCGCGGAACACTGAAGCTTTCTTT. It translates to CASRNRARNTEAFF.

The chain recombines TRBV29-1 with TRBJ2-7, with 10 bases that match TRBD1. The length of the CDR3 is 14 residues. CDR1 is SQVTM, CDR2 ANQGSEA, per germline. The ends lost 6 bases at V and 2 bases at J; junction bases unmatched: 7. The CDR3 reads CSVAGQGVTYEQYF. The DNA for the CDR3 is TGCAGCGTCGCTGGACAGGGGGTCACCTACGAGCAGTACTTC.

This chain links TRBV5-4 with TRBJ2-1; 9 bases align to TRBD2. Per germline, CDR1 SGHNT and CDR2 YYREEE (reference sequence). This CDR3 contains 15 residues. V lost 0 bases, J lost 3 bases, and 1 base stayed unmatched. The CDR3 DNA sequence: TGTGCCAGCAGCTTGGTAGCGGGGGTCTACAATGAGCAGTTCTTC. Translated: CASSLVAGVYNEQFF.

The rearrangement links TRBV7-3 to TRBJ2-3; 7 bases fit TRBD2. The CDR3 totals 14 residues. Germline V CDR1 and CDR2: SGHTA, FQGTGA. V trimming: 5 bases; J trimming: 4 bases; junction bases outside the gene matches: 6. CDR3 protein: CASSPRGVSDTQYF. The CDR3 bases are TGTGCCAGCAGCCCACGGGGGGTCTCAGATACGCAGTATTTT.

The sample holds one count of this clone. V usage is TRBV9 and J usage is TRBJ1-6; TRBD1 aligns across 7 bases. The CDR3 covers 14 residues. The V and J ends lost 4 bases and 8 bases, in that order; junction bases with no gene match: 6. Germline lookup yields CDR1 SGDLS and CDR2 YYNGEE. CDR3 sequence reads: CASSSRQGDSPLHF. In DNA, the CDR3 is TGTGCCAGCAGCTCCCGGCAGGGGGATTCACCCCTCCACTTT.

The chain has TRBV19 and TRBJ1-2; D possibly corresponds to TRBD1 (5 bases). Germline CDR1 reads LNHDA; CDR2 reads SQIVND (reference sequence). The CDR3 is made up of 13 amino acids. V lost 9 bases to trimming and J lost 4 bases, with 15 bases between them. CDR3 in amino acids: CASRRGMTYGYTF. The CDR3 nucleotides read TGTGCCAGCAGGAGGGGAATGACCTATGGCTACACCTTC.

The genes are TRBV13 and TRBJ2-7; D is possibly TRBD1 (6 bases). This CDR3 is built from 15 residues. CDR1 and CDR2 (germline): PRHDT, FYEKMQ (reference sequence). The germline V and J ends were trimmed by 5 bases and 0 bases, with 14 bases remaining between them. The CDR3 DNA is TGTGCCAGCAGCCGCAGGGGCAAGGGCTCCTACGAGCAGTACTTC. It translates to CASSRRGKGSYEQYF. The full variable domain, in which reference TRBV13 and TRBJ2-7 provide the parts outside the CDR3, is AAGVIQSPRHLIKEKRETATLKCYPIPRHDTVYWYQQGPGQDPQFLISFYEKMQSDKGSIPDRFSAQQFSDYHSELNMSSLELGDSALYFCASSRRGKGSYEQYFGPGTRLTVT.

The chain combines TRBV21-1 with TRBJ1-2; the table's D call, TRBD1, has no DNA check behind it. TRBV21-1 is annotated as a pseudogene. The CDR3 spans 17 residues. CDR3 nucleotides: TGTGCCAGCAGCGACCGGGACAGGGGCTTGGTCGACCATGGCTACACCTTC. Protein product: CASSDRDRGLVDHGYTF.

The CDR3: CASSVAGDRDTQYF. CDR3 coding DNA: TGTGCCAGCAGCGTAGCGGGGGACCGGGATACGCAGTATTTT. V is TRBV9 and J is TRBJ2-3, with a possible D match to TRBD2 (6 bases). The CDR3 sequence is 14 residues long. Germline values: CDR1 SGDLS, CDR2 YYNGEE. Trimming took off 0 bases at V and 6 bases at J, with 11 bases between the two ends.

The CDR3 DNA is TGCGCCAGCAGCCAAGATTTAGGGGCTGGGGCCAACGTCCTGACTTTC. It codes for CASSQDLGAGANVLTF. The chain employs TRBV4-1 and TRBJ2-6; TRBD1 is a possible D gene (5 bases). V lost 0 bases and J 2 bases, leaving 8 bases between the germline ends. Germline CDR1 reads MGHRA; CDR2 reads YSYEKL. This CDR3 has 16 amino acids.

V and J are TRBV9 and TRBJ2-1; D perhaps matches TRBD2 (6 bases). The CDR3 is 15 residues long. The V and J ends lost 1 base and 0 bases respectively, with 8 bases between them. Germline V gives CDR1 SGDLS, CDR2 YYNGEE. The CDR3 protein is CASSVHGSSYNEQFF. DNA for the CDR3: TGTGCCAGCAGCGTACACGGGAGCTCCTACAATGAGCAGTTCTTC.

This chain links TRBV2 with TRBJ1-4; the D is unclear. Trimming removed 7 bases from V and 8 bases from J, with 17 bases in between. CDR3 length: 14 amino acids. In germline, CDR1 is SNHLY, CDR2 FYNNEI. The CDR3 nucleotides are TGTGCCAGCATTATTCCGGGGATAAGCGAAAAACTGTTTTTT. This translates into CASIIPGISEKLFF.

The rearrangement links TRBV29-1 to TRBJ2-5; D unclear. V lost 2 bases and J 2 bases, leaving 9 bases between the germline ends. The CDR3 covers 13 residues. Germline CDR1 is SQVTM and CDR2 is ANQGSEA. This CDR3 is CSVEPREQETQYF. DNA for the CDR3: TGCAGCGTTGAACCACGCGAACAAGAGACCCAGTACTTC.

V usage is TRBV5-4 and J usage is TRBJ2-1; tentative D call: TRBD2 (6 bases). V lost 4 bases and J 0 bases, leaving 14 bases between the germline ends. In germline, CDR1 is SGHNT, CDR2 YYREEE (reference sequence). The CDR3 has 16 amino acids. The CDR3 here is CASSPRLASSYNEQFF. CDR3 sequence (DNA): TGTGCCAGCAGCCCCCGGCTAGCGAGCTCCTACAATGAGCAGTTCTTC.

V gene TRBV18 combines with J gene TRBJ2-7, with 10 bases fitting TRBD1. CDR1 KGHSH and CDR2 LQKENI come from the germline V gene. The CDR3 has 18 amino acids. Losses at the gene ends were 1 base for V and 2 bases for J; bases not matched to a gene: 11. The CDR3 sequence is CASSPLRTGTGATYEQYF. The CDR3 DNA sequence: TGTGCCAGCTCACCACTCAGAACCGGGACAGGGGCTACCTACGAGCAGTACTTC.

The chain links TRBV4-3 to TRBJ2-5; 9 bases match TRBD2. V lost 0 bases to trimming and J lost 1 base; unmatched junction nucleotides: 0. The germline CDR1 and CDR2 sequences are LGHNA and YSLEER. CDR3 length: 15 amino acids. The CDR3 bases are TGCGCCAGCAGCCAAGAGCGGGGGGGCCAAGAGACCCAGTACTTC. It is translated as CASSQERGGQETQYF.

J is TRBJ1-2 and V is TRBV21-1; the table's D gene call, TRBD1, was not cross checked with the DNA. TRBV21-1 represents a pseudogene. The CDR3 totals 16 residues. The CDR3 region has the DNA TGTGCCAGCAGCAAACCCCAAAACAGGGGTAACTATGGCTACACCTTC. Its protein is CASSKPQNRGNYGYTF.